Reported below is one T cell receptor (beta chain). The antigen remains undetermined. The record originates from a study of cytomegalovirus exposure and HLA in healthy donors. Study-level points and caveats: Only CMV serostatus was available as immune exposure information. The likely explanation for a cluster of highly shared sequence variants was sequencing artifact.

This CDR3 contains 12 residues. The V and J ends lost 8 bases and 7 bases respectively, with 12 bases between them. CDR1 and CDR2 (germline): ENHRY, SYGVKD. PCR was performed using 60 Vbeta and 13 Jbeta primers. Using immunoSEQ multiplex PCR, the repertoire was profiled, and TCRdb retains in-frame clones only, with some absent. The sample totals about 130,000 clones. Sequencing used PBMCs. The receptor comes from a woman in her fifties or sixties in good health and CMV-seronegative. V is TRBV10-3 and J is TRBJ2-1; D gene ambiguous. The CDR3 here is CAIASSTNEQFF. For the CDR3, the DNA is TGTGCCATCGCTAGTTCTACTAATGAGCAGTTCTTC.